This entry is about one T cell receptor beta chain. The sample belongs to a study of cytomegalovirus exposure and HLA in healthy donors. Both 60 Vbeta primers and 13 Jbeta primers went into the PCR. The assay was immunoSEQ multiplex PCR, and TCRdb's table has in-frame clones only and misses some. The table has 52,000 or so clones, around three quarters seen once. Sequencing used PBMCs. This TCR was sampled from a female donor in good health and CMV-seronegative.

In DNA form, the CDR3 reads TGTGCCAGCAGGGAGACAGTTACCTACGAGCAGTACTTC. Translation gives CASRETVTYEQYF. The chain couples TRBV28 to TRBJ2-7; tentative D call: TRBD1 (5 bases). The V gene lost 6 bases and the J gene lost 2 bases, with 11 bases spanning the gap. This CDR3 is built from 13 residues. Germline V CDR1 and CDR2: MDHEN, SYDVKM.